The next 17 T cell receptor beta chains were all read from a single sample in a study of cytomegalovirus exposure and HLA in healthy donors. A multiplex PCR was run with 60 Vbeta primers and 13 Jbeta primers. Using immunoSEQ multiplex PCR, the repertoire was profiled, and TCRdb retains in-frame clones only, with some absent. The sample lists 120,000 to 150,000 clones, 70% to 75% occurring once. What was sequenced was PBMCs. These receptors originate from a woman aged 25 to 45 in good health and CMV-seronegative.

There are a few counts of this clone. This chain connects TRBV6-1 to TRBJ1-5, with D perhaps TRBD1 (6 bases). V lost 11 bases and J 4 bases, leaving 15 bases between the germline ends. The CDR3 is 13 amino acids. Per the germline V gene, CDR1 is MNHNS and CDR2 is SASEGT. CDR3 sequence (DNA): TGTGCCTGTTTGCGGGGGGCGAATCAGCCCCAGCATTTT. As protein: CACLRGANQPQHF.

CDR3 amino acids: CSGGGFGLEQFF. The CDR3 DNA reads as TGCAGCGGAGGCGGGTTTGGGTTAGAGCAGTTCTTC. This chain connects TRBV29-1 to TRBJ2-1; D is perhaps TRBD2 (5 bases). The CDR3 sequence is 12 residues long. With 7 bases removed from V and 10 bases from J, the gap between germline ends came to 17 bases. CDR1 is SQVTM and CDR2 is ANQGSEA in the germline V gene.

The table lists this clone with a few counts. CDR3 bases: TGTGCCAGCAGCAGTTGGACCCTGGCGGGAGACGATGAGCAGTTCTTC. It codes for CASSSWTLAGDDEQFF. This chain connects TRBV11-2 to TRBJ2-1; 7 bases are shared with TRBD2. This CDR3 has 16 amino acids. Germline V gives CDR1 SGHAT, CDR2 FQNNGV. Losses at the gene ends were 5 bases for V and 8 bases for J; bases not matched to a gene: 15. The variable domain in full, with the rest retrieved from reference TRBV11-2 and TRBJ2-1, is EAGVAQSPRYKIIEKRQSVAFWCNPISGHATLYWYQQILGQGPKLLIQFQNNGVVDDSQLPKDRFSAERLKGVDSTLKIQPAKLEDSAVYLCASSSWTLAGDDEQFFGPGTRLTVL.

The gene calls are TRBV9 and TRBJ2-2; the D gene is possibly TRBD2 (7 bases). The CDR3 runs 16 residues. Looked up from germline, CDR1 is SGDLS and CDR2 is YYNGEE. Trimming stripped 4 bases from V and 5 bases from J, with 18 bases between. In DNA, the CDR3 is TGTGCCAGCAGCCTCAGGGGTCAGGGAGGGACCGGGGAGCTGTTTTTT. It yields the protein CASSLRGQGGTGELFF.

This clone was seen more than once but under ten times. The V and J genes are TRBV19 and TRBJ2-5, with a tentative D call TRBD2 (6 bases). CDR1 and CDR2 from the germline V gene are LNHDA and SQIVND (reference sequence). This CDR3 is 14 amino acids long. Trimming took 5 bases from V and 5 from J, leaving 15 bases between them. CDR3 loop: CASSAPGGRETQYF. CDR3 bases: TGTGCCAGTAGTGCCCCCGGGGGACGGGAGACCCAGTACTTC.

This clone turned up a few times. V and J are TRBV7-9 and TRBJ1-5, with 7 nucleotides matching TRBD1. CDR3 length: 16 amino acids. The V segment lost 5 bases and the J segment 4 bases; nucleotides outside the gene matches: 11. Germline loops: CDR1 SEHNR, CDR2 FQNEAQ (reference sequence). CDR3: CASSRWAGQQNQPQHF. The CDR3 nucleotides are TGTGCCAGCAGCCGGTGGGCGGGACAGCAGAATCAGCCCCAGCATTTT.

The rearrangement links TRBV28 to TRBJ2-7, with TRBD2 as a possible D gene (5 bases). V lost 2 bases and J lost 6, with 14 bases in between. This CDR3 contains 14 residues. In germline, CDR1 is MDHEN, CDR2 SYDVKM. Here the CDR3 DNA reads TGTGCCAGCAGTTTACCTACCGGTGGGAGCGAGCAGTACGTC. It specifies CASSLPTGGSEQYV.

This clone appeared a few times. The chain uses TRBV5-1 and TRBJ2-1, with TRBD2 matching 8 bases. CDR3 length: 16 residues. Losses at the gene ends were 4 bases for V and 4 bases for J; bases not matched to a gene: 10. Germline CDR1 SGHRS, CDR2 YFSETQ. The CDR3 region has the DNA TGCGCCAGCAGCCCTGGCGGGGGGACCGCTTACAATGAGCAGTTCTTC. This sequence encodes CASSPGGGTAYNEQFF.

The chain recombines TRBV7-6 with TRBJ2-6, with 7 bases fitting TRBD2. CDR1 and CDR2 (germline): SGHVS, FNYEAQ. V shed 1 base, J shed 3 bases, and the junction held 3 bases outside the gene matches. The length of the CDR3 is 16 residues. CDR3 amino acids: CASSLGGGVGANVLTF. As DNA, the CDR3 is TGTGCCAGCAGCTTAGGTGGGGGGGTTGGGGCCAACGTCCTGACTTTC.

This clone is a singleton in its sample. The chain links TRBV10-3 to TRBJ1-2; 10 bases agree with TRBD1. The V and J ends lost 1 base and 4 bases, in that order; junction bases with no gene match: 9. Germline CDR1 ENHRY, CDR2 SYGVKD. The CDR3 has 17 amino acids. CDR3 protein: CAISELTGGHELYGYTF. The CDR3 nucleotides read TGTGCCATCAGTGAGTTGACAGGGGGCCACGAACTCTATGGCTACACCTTC.

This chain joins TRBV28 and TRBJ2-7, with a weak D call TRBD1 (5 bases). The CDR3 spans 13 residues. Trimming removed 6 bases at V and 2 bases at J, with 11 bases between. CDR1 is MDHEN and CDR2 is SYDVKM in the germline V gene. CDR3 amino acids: CASSQGSPYEQYV. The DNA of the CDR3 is TGTGCCAGCAGCCAGGGTAGCCCCTACGAGCAGTACGTC.

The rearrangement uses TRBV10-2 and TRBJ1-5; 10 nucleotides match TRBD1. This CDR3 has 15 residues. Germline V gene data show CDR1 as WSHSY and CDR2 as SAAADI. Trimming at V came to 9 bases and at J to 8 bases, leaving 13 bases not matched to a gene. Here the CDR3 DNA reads TGCGCCAGTCAAGATCAGACAGGGGGCTATAAGCCCCAGCATTTT. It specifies CASQDQTGGYKPQHF.

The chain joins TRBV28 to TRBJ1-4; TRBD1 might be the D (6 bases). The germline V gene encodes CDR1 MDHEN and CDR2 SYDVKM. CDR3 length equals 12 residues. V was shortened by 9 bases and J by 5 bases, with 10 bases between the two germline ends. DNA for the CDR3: TGTGCCAGTCAAAGGGGGAATGAAAAACTGTTTTTT. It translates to CASQRGNEKLFF. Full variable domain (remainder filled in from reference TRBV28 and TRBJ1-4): DVKVTQSSRYLVKRTGEKVFLECVQDMDHENMFWYRQDPGLGLRLIYFSYDVKMKEKGDIPEGYSVSREKKERFSLILESASTNQTSMYLCASQRGNEKLFFGSGTQLSVL.

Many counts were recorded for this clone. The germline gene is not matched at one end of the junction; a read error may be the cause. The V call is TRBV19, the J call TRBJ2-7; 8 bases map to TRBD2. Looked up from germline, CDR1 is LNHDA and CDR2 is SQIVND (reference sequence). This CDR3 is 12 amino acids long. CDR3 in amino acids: CSTGTSVGEQYF. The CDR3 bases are TGCTCTACCGGGACTAGTGTCGGCGAGCAGTACTTC.

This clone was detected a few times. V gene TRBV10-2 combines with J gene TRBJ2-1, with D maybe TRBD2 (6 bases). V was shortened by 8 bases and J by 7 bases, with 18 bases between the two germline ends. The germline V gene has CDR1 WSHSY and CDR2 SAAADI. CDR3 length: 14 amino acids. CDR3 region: CASERRGVGNEQFF. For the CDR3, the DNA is TGCGCCAGCGAAAGGAGGGGAGTTGGGAATGAGCAGTTCTTC.

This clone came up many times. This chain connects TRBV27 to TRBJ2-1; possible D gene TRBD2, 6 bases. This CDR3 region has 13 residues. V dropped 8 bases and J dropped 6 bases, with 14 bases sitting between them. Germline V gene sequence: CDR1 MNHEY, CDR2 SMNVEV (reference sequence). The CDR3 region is CASRWAGSNEQFF. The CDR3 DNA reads TGTGCCAGCCGATGGGCGGGGTCCAATGAGCAGTTCTTC.

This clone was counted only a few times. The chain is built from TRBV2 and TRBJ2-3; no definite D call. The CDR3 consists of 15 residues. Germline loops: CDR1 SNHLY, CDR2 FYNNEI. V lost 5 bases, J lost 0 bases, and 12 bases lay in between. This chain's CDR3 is CASSSAWSSTDTQYF. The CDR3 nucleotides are TGTGCCAGCAGTTCCGCGTGGAGCAGCACAGATACGCAGTATTTT.